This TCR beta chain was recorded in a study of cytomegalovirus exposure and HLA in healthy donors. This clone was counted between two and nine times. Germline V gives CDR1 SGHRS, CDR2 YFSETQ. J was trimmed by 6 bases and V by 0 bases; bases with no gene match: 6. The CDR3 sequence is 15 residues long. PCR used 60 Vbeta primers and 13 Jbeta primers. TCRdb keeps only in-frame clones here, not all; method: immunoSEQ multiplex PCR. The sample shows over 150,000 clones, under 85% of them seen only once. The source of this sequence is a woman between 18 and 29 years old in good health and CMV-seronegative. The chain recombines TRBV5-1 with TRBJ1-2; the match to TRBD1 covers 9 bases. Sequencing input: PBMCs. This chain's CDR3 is CASSLGDRGENGYTF. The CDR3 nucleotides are TGCGCCAGCAGCTTGGGCGACAGGGGGGAGAATGGCTACACCTTC. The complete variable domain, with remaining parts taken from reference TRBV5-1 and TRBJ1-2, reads KAGVTQTPRYLIKTRGQQVTLSCSPISGHRSVSWYQQTPGQGLQFLFEYFSETQRNKGNFPGRFSGRQFSNSRSEMNVSTLELGDSALYLCASSLGDRGENGYTFGSGTRLTVV.